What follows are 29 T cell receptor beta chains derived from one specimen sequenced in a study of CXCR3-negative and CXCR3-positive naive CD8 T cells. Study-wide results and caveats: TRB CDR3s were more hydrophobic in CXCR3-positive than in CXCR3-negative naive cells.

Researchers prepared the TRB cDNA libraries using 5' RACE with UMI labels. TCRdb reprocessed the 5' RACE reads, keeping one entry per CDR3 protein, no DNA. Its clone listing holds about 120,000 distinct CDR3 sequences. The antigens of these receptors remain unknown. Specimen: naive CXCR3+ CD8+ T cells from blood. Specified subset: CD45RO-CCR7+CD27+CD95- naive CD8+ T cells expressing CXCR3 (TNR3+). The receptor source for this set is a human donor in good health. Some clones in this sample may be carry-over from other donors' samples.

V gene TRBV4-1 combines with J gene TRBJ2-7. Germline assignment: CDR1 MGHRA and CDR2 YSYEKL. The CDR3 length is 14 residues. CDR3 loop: CASSQVYLSYEQYF.

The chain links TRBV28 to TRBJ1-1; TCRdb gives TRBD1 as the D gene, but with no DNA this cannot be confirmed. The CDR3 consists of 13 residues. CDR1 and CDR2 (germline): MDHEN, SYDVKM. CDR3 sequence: CASSFSRNTEAFF.

CDR3: CASSLGGFLAKNIQYF. The chain has TRBV5-4 and TRBJ2-4; TCRdb's D gene call, TRBD1, goes unchecked for lack of DNA. Per the germline V gene, CDR1 is SGHNT and CDR2 is YYREEE (reference sequence). This CDR3 is built from 16 residues.

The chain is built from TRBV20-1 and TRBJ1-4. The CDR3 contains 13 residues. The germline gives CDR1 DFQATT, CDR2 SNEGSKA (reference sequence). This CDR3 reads CSAEGETNEKLFF.

CDR3 amino acids: CATQGGLAVTLAKNIQYF. The chain joins TRBV2 to TRBJ2-4; the TCRdb D gene call, TRBD2, has no DNA to confirm it. The CDR3 totals 18 residues. CDR1 and CDR2 from the germline V gene are SNHLY and FYNNEI.

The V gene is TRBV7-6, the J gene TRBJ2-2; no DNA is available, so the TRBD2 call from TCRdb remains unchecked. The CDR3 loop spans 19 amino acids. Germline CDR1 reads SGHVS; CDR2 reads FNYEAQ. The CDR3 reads CASSLELAGGLQPTGELFF.

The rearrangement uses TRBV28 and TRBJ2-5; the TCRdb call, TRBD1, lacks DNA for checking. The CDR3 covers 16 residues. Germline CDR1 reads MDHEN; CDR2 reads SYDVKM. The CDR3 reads CASSTTERLYQETQYF.

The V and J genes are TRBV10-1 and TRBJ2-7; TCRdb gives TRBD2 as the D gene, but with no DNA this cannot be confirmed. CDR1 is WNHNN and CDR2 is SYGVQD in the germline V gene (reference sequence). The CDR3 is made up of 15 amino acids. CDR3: CASSDLGAGSREQYF.

The CDR3 loop is CSARDPGGRNLYEQYF. The rearrangement uses TRBV20-1 and TRBJ2-7; the TRBD2 assignment by TCRdb is unverifiable without DNA. The CDR3 covers 16 residues. Germline V gives CDR1 DFQATT, CDR2 SNEGSKA (reference sequence).

The CDR3 is CASSQGARRDNEQFF. The genes are TRBV14 and TRBJ2-1; the D gene TCRdb calls, TRBD1, cannot be checked with no DNA. The CDR3 covers 15 residues. CDR1 is SGHDN, CDR2 FVKESK, per germline.

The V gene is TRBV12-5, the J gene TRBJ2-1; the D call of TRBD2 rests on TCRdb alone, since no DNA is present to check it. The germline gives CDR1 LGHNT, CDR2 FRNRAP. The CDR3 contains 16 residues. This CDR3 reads CASALGGGVSYNEQFF.

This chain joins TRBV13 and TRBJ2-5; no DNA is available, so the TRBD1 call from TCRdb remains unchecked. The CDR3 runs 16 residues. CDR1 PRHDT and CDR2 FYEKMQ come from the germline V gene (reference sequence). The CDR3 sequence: CASSRTTGQGQETQYF.

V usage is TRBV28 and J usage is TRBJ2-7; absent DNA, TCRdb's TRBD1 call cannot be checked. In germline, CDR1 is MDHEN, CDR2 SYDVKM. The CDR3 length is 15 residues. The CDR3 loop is CASSSGIQGPYEQYF.

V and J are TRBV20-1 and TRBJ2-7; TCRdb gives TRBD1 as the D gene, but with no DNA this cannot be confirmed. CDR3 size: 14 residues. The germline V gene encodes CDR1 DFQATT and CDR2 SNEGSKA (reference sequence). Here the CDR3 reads CSASGTWSSYEQYF.

The CDR3 protein is CASLRWGVGELFF. The chain uses TRBV11-2 and TRBJ2-2. Germline V CDR1 and CDR2: SGHAT, FQNNGV. The CDR3 spans 13 residues.

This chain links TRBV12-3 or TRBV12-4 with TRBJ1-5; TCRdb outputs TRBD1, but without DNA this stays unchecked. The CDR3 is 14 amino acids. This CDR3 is CASSLNRGYQPQHF.

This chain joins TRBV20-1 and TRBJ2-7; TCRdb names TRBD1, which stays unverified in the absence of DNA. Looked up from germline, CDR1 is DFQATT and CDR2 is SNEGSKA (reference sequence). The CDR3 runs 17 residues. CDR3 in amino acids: CSASPGQGPSLPYEQYF.

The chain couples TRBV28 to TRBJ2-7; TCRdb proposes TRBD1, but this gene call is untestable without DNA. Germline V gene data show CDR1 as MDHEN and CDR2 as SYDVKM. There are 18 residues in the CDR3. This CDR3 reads CASSSPRGRAAKLYEQYF.

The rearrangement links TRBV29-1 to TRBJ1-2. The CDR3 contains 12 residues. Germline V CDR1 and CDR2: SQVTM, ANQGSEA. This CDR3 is CSGSPAVPGYTF.

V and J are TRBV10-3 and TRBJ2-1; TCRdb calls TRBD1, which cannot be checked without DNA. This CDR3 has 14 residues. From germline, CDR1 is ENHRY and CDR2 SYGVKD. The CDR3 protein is CAISSGTGYNEQFF.

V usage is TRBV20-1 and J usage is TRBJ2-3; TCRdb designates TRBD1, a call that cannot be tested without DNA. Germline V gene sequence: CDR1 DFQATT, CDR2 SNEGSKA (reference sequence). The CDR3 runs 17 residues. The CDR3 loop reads CSARQLLAGGRTDTQYF.

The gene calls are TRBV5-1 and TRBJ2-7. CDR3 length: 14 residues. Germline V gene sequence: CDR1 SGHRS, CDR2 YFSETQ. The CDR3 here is CASSLFEGVYEQYF.

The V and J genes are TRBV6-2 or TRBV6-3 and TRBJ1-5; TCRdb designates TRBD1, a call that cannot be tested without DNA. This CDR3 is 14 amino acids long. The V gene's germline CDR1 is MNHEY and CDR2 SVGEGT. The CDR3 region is CASSYDRVSQPQHF.

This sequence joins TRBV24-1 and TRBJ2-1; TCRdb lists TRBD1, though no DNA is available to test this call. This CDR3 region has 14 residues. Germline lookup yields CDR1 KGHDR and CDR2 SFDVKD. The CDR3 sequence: CATSSGQGYNEQFF.

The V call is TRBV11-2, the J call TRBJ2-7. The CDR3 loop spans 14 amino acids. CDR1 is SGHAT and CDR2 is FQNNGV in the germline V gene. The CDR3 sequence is CASSSGRSSYEQYF.

CDR3 protein: CASSLSGLSSSYEQYF. The V call is TRBV27, the J call TRBJ2-7; TCRdb lists TRBD2, though no DNA is available to test this call. Germline CDR1 is MNHEY and CDR2 is SMNVEV (reference sequence). The CDR3 covers 16 residues.

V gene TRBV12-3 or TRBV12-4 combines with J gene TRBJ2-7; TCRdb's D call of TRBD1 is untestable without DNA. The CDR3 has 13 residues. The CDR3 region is CASSYDRVYEQYF.

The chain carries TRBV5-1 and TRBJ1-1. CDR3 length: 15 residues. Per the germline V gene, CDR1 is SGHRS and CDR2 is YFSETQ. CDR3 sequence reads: CASSLAGGIATEAFF.

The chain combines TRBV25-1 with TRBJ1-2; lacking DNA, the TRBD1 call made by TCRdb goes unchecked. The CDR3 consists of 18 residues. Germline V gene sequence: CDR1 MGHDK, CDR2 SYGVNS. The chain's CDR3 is CASKGDSLDSRYNYGYTF.